Here is one T cell receptor (beta chain) with its context. Its antigen remains unknown. This sample stems from a study of a mutant IDH1 vaccine in newly diagnosed glioma. About the research overall: Vaccination started 4-6 weeks after radiotherapy alone, or with temozolomide cycles.

Time point of the sample: week 11, during vaccination. The vaccine gave 300 ug of a 20-mer mutant IDH1 peptide subcutaneously per dose. The CDR3 is 13 amino acids. CDR1 MNHNS and CDR2 SASEGT come from the germline V gene. Trimming left V 3 bases short and J 8 bases short, with 13 bases between. Assay: immunoSEQ multiplex PCR; the TCRdb copy retains only in-frame clones and omits some. The data hold about 40,000 clones, with 80% to 85% observed a single time. The receptor was isolated from a man aged 35-49 years with glioma. This rearrangement joins TRBV6-1 to TRBJ1-2; D unresolved. The source was PBMCs, collected from a glioma patient whose treatment included an IDH1 peptide vaccine. In DNA, the CDR3 is TGTGCCAGCAGTGATGTAGGGTTTCGGGGCTACACCTTC. Its translation: CASSDVGFRGYTF.